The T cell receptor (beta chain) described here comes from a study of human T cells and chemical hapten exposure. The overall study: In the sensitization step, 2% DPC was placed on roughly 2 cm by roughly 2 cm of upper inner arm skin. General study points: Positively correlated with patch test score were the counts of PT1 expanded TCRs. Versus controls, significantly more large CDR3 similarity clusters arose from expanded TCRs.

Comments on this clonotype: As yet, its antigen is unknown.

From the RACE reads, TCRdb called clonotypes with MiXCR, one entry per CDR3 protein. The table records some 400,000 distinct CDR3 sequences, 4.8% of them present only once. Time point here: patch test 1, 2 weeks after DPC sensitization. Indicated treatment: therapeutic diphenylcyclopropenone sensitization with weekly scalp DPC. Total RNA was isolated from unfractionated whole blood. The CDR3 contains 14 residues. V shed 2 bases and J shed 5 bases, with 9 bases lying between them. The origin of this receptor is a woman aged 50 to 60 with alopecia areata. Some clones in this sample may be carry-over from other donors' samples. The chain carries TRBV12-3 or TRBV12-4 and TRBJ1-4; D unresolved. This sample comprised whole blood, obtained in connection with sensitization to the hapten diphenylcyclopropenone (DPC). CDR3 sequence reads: CASSLLDGNEKLFF. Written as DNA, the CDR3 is TGTGCCAGCAGTTTACTTGACGGAAATGAAAAACTGTTTTTT.